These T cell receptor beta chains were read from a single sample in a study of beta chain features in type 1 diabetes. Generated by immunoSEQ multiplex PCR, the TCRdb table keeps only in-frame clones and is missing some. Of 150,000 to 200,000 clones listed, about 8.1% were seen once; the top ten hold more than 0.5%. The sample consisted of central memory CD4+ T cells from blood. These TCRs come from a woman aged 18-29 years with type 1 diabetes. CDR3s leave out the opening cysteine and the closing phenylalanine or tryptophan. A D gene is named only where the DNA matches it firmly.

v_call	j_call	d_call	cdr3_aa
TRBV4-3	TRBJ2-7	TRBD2	ASRAGVLSYEQY
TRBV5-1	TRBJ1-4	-	ASSLGALEKLF
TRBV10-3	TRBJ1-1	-	AISESGGETEAF
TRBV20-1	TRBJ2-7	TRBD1	SAGQGNEQY
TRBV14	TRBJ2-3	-	ASSYQLGADTQY
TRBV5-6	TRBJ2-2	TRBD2	ASSTGGRTDTGELF
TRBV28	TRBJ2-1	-	ASSLGIDGYNEQF
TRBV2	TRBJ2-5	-	ASTPADFQETQY
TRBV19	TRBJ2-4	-	ASNPGEFGLHIQY
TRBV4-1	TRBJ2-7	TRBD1	ASSQPGTGLSYEQY